The next 9 T cell receptor beta chains were all read from a single sample in a study of shared clonotypes between healthy human individuals. Data came from immunoSEQ multiplex PCR; TCRdb stores just in-frame clones and leaves some out. The sample shows about 700,000 clones, 74% of them seen only once. The sequenced sample consisted of memory CD4+ T cells sorted from blood. The subset here: CD45RA-negative fraction. The receptors shown here come from a woman in her 30s in good health.

The rearrangement uses TRBV13 and TRBJ2-7; the D gene is possibly TRBD2 (5 bases). The V end was cut by 2 bases, the J end by 1 base, with 12 bases between. The CDR3 covers 15 residues. Germline CDR1 reads PRHDT; CDR2 reads FYEKMQ (reference sequence). This CDR3 is CASSLRGPTSYEQYF. The DNA of the CDR3 is TGTGCCAGCAGCTTACGCGGGCCGACTTCCTACGAGCAGTACTTC.

The V gene is TRBV2, the J gene TRBJ2-4; 9 bases fit TRBD2. Germline V gene data show CDR1 as SNHLY and CDR2 as FYNNEI. J gave up 0 bases and V 3 bases, and 3 bases lay outside the gene matches. This CDR3 spans 16 amino acids. In DNA, the CDR3 is TGTGCCAGCAGTGATGGGACTAGCAGAGCCAAAAACATTCAGTACTTC. Amino acids: CASSDGTSRAKNIQYF.

The V call is TRBV29-1, the J call TRBJ2-7; a weak D match, TRBD2 (6 bases). V lost 6 bases and J 1 base, leaving 16 bases between the germline ends. Germline V gives CDR1 SQVTM, CDR2 ANQGSEA. There are 14 residues in the CDR3. The CDR3 sequence is CSVQRDGGSYEQYF. The CDR3 DNA sequence: TGCAGCGTCCAACGCGACGGAGGGTCCTACGAGCAGTACTTC.

V and J are TRBV29-1 and TRBJ2-1; 7 bases match TRBD1. Per the germline V gene, CDR1 is SQVTM and CDR2 is ANQGSEA. This CDR3 is 12 amino acids long. Trimming cost V 6 bases and J 8 bases; bases outside gene matches: 7. In DNA, the CDR3 is TGCAGCGTGGGGACAGCCTTTGATGAGCAGTTCTTC. This sequence encodes CSVGTAFDEQFF.

The CDR3 region has the DNA TGTGCCAGCAGCTTAGGCAGGGGCGGCTATGGCTACACCTTC. It yields the protein CASSLGRGGYGYTF. This chain connects TRBV7-2 to TRBJ1-2; D is perhaps TRBD1 (6 bases). The germline CDR1 and CDR2 sequences are SGHTA and FQGNSA. Trimming took 1 base from V and 4 from J, leaving 10 bases between them. The CDR3 is 14 residues long.

The chain uses TRBV2 and TRBJ1-2; 7 bases are shared with TRBD1. V gave up 9 bases and J gave up 7 bases; unmatched junction bases: 8. This CDR3 is built from 12 residues. CDR1 is SNHLY, CDR2 FYNNEI, per germline. The CDR3 loop is CARERQGSGYTF. The DNA for the CDR3 is TGTGCCAGAGAGCGACAGGGCAGTGGCTACACCTTC.

The V gene is TRBV10-2, the J gene TRBJ1-2; possibly TRBD1 for D (6 bases). The V and J ends lost 3 bases and 6 bases respectively, with 17 bases between them. This CDR3 is 15 amino acids long. Germline V gives CDR1 WSHSY, CDR2 SAAADI. This chain's CDR3 is CASSDIQGGEHGYTF. In DNA form, the CDR3 reads TGCGCCAGCAGTGACATCCAAGGGGGGGAGCATGGCTACACCTTC.

The chain is built from TRBV27 and TRBJ1-3; TRBD1 agrees at 7 bases. The trim removed 5 bases at V and 6 bases at J, leaving 10 bases unmatched. Germline CDR1 reads MNHEY; CDR2 reads SMNVEV (reference sequence). There are 15 residues in the CDR3. The CDR3 here is CASSPRQGLSNTIYF. The CDR3 DNA sequence: TGTGCCAGCAGTCCACGACAGGGTCTCTCAAACACCATATATTTT.

This chain links TRBV13 with TRBJ2-7; TRBD1 agrees at 8 bases. The CDR3 length is 14 residues. The J segment lost 4 bases and the V segment lost 5 bases, leaving 7 bases of the junction unmatched. Germline V gene data show CDR1 as PRHDT and CDR2 as FYEKMQ (reference sequence). The CDR3 spells CASSRIDRGYEQYF. Written as DNA, the CDR3 is TGTGCCAGCAGCCGCATAGACAGGGGTTACGAGCAGTACTTC.